Listed below are T cell receptor beta chains from one sample, sequenced in a study of cytomegalovirus exposure and HLA in healthy donors. The table came from immunoSEQ multiplex PCR; TCRdb's copy has only in-frame clones and leaves some out. This table has under 75,000 clones, 85% to 95% appearing once. Sequenced input: PBMCs. The source of these receptors is a woman between 18 and 29 years old in good health and CMV-seropositive. Each CDR3 is given with its conserved first and last residue. Each record gives: V gene, clone size, D gene, J gene, CDR3 DNA, CDR3 protein. The D gene is left open where the match is weak. Not every row has a clone size; where given, it reads once, few, many or a size class.

v_call: TRBV11-2; clone_size: -; d_call: TRBD1; j_call: TRBJ1-2; cdr3_nt: TGTGCCAGCAGCTCAACCCGGGACAGGGGGCTCTATGGCTACACCTTC; cdr3_aa: CASSSTRDRGLYGYTF
v_call: TRBV4-3; clone_size: -; d_call: -; j_call: TRBJ2-1; cdr3_nt: TGCGCCAGCAGCCAAGATCTGACATATTACAATGAGCAGTTCTTC; cdr3_aa: CASSQDLTYYNEQFF
v_call: TRBV9; clone_size: -; d_call: -; j_call: TRBJ1-1; cdr3_nt: TGTGCCAGCAGCGGAGGGGCCACAGGGCCTTTCTTT; cdr3_aa: CASSGGATGPFF
v_call: TRBV5-1; clone_size: -; d_call: TRBD2; j_call: TRBJ2-1; cdr3_nt: TGCGCCAGAAACGCTCGGACGCATAGCGGGGGGGACAATGAGCAGTTCTTC; cdr3_aa: CARNARTHSGGDNEQFF
v_call: TRBV9; clone_size: -; d_call: TRBD1; j_call: TRBJ2-5; cdr3_nt: TGTGCCAGCAGCGCCTCGACAGGGTGGGTTGGAGAGACCCAGTACTTC; cdr3_aa: CASSASTGWVGETQYF
v_call: TRBV9; clone_size: once; d_call: -; j_call: TRBJ2-7; cdr3_nt: TGTGCCAGCAGCCCGGGACTTCCGGCAAGAAGATCTAGCCCCTACGAGCAGTACTTC; cdr3_aa: CASSPGLPARRSSPYEQYF
v_call: TRBV18; clone_size: -; d_call: TRBD1; j_call: TRBJ1-2; cdr3_nt: TGTGCCAGCTCACCACGGGACAGGGATGGCTACACCTTC; cdr3_aa: CASSPRDRDGYTF
v_call: TRBV4-2; clone_size: -; d_call: -; j_call: TRBJ1-6; cdr3_nt: TGTGCCAGCAGCCAAGAAGGGCAGGGGTATTCACCCCTCCACTTT; cdr3_aa: CASSQEGQGYSPLHF
v_call: TRBV18; clone_size: once; d_call: TRBD1; j_call: TRBJ1-3; cdr3_nt: TGTGCCAGCTCCCGAAGCTCGACAGGGGCTGGAAACACCATATATTTT; cdr3_aa: CASSRSSTGAGNTIYF
v_call: TRBV5-5; clone_size: -; d_call: TRBD2; j_call: TRBJ2-1; cdr3_nt: TGTGCCAGCAGCTTGGCTGTTGGGACTAGTACCATCTACAATGAGCAGTTCTTC; cdr3_aa: CASSLAVGTSTIYNEQFF
v_call: TRBV28; clone_size: -; d_call: -; j_call: TRBJ1-1; cdr3_nt: TGTGCCAGCAGTTTAGGCGGCAACACTGAAGCTTTCTTT; cdr3_aa: CASSLGGNTEAFF
v_call: TRBV28; clone_size: -; d_call: -; j_call: TRBJ2-2; cdr3_nt: TGTGCCAGCACCGCCAGGGCGGGGCAATTACTTAACACCGGGGAGCTGTTTTTT; cdr3_aa: CASTARAGQLLNTGELFF
v_call: TRBV30; clone_size: -; d_call: -; j_call: TRBJ2-1; cdr3_nt: TGTGCCTGGAGTGTACCCCGCGGATACTCCTACAATGAGCAGTTCTTC; cdr3_aa: CAWSVPRGYSYNEQFF
v_call: TRBV28; clone_size: -; d_call: -; j_call: TRBJ1-6; cdr3_nt: TGTGCCAGCAGTTTAGATTTCAGGATTTTGGCAGGGCATAATTCACCCCTCCACTTT; cdr3_aa: CASSLDFRILAGHNSPLHF
v_call: TRBV7-7; clone_size: -; d_call: -; j_call: TRBJ2-2; cdr3_nt: TGTGCTAGCAGCGGCGGCCCAGGGTTCGGGGAGCTGTTTTTT; cdr3_aa: CASSGGPGFGELFF
v_call: TRBV7-8; clone_size: once; d_call: -; j_call: TRBJ2-1; cdr3_nt: TGTGCCAGCAGAGATCTGACGGGGAGCTCCTACAATGAGCAGTTCTTC; cdr3_aa: CASRDLTGSSYNEQFF
v_call: TRBV15; clone_size: -; d_call: -; j_call: TRBJ1-1; cdr3_nt: TGTGCCACCAGCAGAGATCCTAGAACTGAAGCTTTCTTT; cdr3_aa: CATSRDPRTEAFF
v_call: TRBV5-1; clone_size: -; d_call: TRBD2; j_call: TRBJ2-3; cdr3_nt: TGCGCCAGCAGCCTTGTTCGGGGGGGACTAACCACAGATACGCAGTATTTT; cdr3_aa: CASSLVRGGLTTDTQYF
v_call: TRBV19; clone_size: -; d_call: -; j_call: TRBJ1-1; cdr3_nt: TGTGCCAGTAGTATAGGGGCAGGCTCCCCGAACACTGAAGCTTTCTTT; cdr3_aa: CASSIGAGSPNTEAFF
v_call: TRBV6-4; clone_size: -; d_call: TRBD2; j_call: TRBJ2-1; cdr3_nt: TGTGCCAGCAGTGAACTAGCGGGGCCCAATGAGCAGTTCTTC; cdr3_aa: CASSELAGPNEQFF
v_call: TRBV5-1; clone_size: -; d_call: TRBD2; j_call: TRBJ2-7; cdr3_nt: TGCGCCAGCAGCGAGGGACTAGCGGGAGATCAGAGGGAGCAGTACTTC; cdr3_aa: CASSEGLAGDQREQYF
v_call: TRBV27; clone_size: -; d_call: TRBD2; j_call: TRBJ2-5; cdr3_nt: TGTGCCACCCATAGCGGGGGGTTGGCGGAGACCCAGTACTTC; cdr3_aa: CATHSGGLAETQYF
v_call: TRBV5-1; clone_size: -; d_call: TRBD2; j_call: TRBJ2-7; cdr3_nt: TGCGCCAGCAGCTTGAACCCGGGGGGATCGTACGAGCAGTACTTC; cdr3_aa: CASSLNPGGSYEQYF
v_call: TRBV29-1; clone_size: -; d_call: TRBD1; j_call: TRBJ2-1; cdr3_nt: TGCAGCGTTGAAAAGACAGGGGGCGGCTCACATGAGCAGTTCTTC; cdr3_aa: CSVEKTGGGSHEQFF
v_call: TRBV19; clone_size: -; d_call: TRBD1; j_call: TRBJ2-1; cdr3_nt: TGTGCCAGTAGTAGTTACACCGGGACAGCTGAGCAGTTCTTC; cdr3_aa: CASSSYTGTAEQFF
v_call: TRBV29-1; clone_size: once; d_call: -; j_call: TRBJ2-6; cdr3_nt: TGCAGCGTTCGCAGGTTATTATCTGGGGCCAACGTCCTGACTTTC; cdr3_aa: CSVRRLLSGANVLTF
v_call: TRBV29-1; clone_size: -; d_call: -; j_call: TRBJ1-3; cdr3_nt: TGCAGCGTGGGGCTCTCTGGAAACACCATATATTTT; cdr3_aa: CSVGLSGNTIYF
v_call: TRBV20-1; clone_size: -; d_call: -; j_call: TRBJ1-1; cdr3_nt: TGCAGCGCCCAGAGGAGTGAAGCTTTCTTT; cdr3_aa: CSAQRSEAFF
v_call: TRBV28; clone_size: -; d_call: -; j_call: TRBJ1-3; cdr3_nt: TGTGCCAGCAGCCCCTCCCATCTCGGCGGGACCCGCGGAAACACCATATATTTT; cdr3_aa: CASSPSHLGGTRGNTIYF
v_call: TRBV6-7; clone_size: -; d_call: TRBD1; j_call: TRBJ1-5; cdr3_nt: TGTGCCAGCAGTTACCGGACAGGAGCCGCTGAGCCCCAGCATTTT; cdr3_aa: CASSYRTGAAEPQHF
v_call: TRBV19; clone_size: -; d_call: TRBD2; j_call: TRBJ2-1; cdr3_nt: TGTGCCAGTAGGGTCACCGGGACTAGCGGGAGTAGTGAGCAGTTCTTC; cdr3_aa: CASRVTGTSGSSEQFF
v_call: TRBV27; clone_size: -; d_call: -; j_call: TRBJ2-1; cdr3_nt: TGTGCCAGCAGCACTGCCGGGACAACCTACAATGAGCAGTTCTTC; cdr3_aa: CASSTAGTTYNEQFF
v_call: TRBV4-2; clone_size: -; d_call: -; j_call: TRBJ1-2; cdr3_nt: TGTGCCAGCAGCCAAGATCGGACAGCCTTTGGCGGCTACACCTTC; cdr3_aa: CASSQDRTAFGGYTF
v_call: TRBV28; clone_size: once; d_call: -; j_call: TRBJ1-5; cdr3_nt: TGTGCCAGCAGTACCCCTTCCAGGGGTCAGCCCCAGCATTTT; cdr3_aa: CASSTPSRGQPQHF
v_call: TRBV5-4; clone_size: -; d_call: TRBD2; j_call: TRBJ2-5; cdr3_nt: TGTGCCAGCAGCTTTAGCGGGGGGGCCCGAGAGACCCAGTACTTC; cdr3_aa: CASSFSGGARETQYF
v_call: TRBV19; clone_size: -; d_call: -; j_call: TRBJ1-1; cdr3_nt: TGTGCCAGTAGTATTTTAGGCCACAGCCCGAACACTGAAGCTTTCTTT; cdr3_aa: CASSILGHSPNTEAFF
v_call: TRBV28; clone_size: -; d_call: -; j_call: TRBJ2-5; cdr3_nt: TGTGCCAGCAGCCCCCCCTTAGCGCGCCAAGAGACCCAGTACTTC; cdr3_aa: CASSPPLARQETQYF
v_call: TRBV7-2; clone_size: -; d_call: -; j_call: TRBJ2-3; cdr3_nt: TGTGCCAGCAGCTTTACAGGGTTGGGGGATACGCAGTATTTT; cdr3_aa: CASSFTGLGDTQYF
v_call: TRBV28; clone_size: -; d_call: -; j_call: TRBJ1-5; cdr3_nt: TGTGCCAGCAGACAAGGGGGCAATCAGCCCCAGCATTTT; cdr3_aa: CASRQGGNQPQHF
v_call: TRBV6-5; clone_size: once; d_call: -; j_call: TRBJ1-1; cdr3_nt: TGTGCCAGCAGTTATCACCGGGGAGGTAAAACTGAAGCTTTCTTT; cdr3_aa: CASSYHRGGKTEAFF
v_call: TRBV23-1; clone_size: -; d_call: -; j_call: TRBJ2-1; cdr3_nt: TGCGCCAGCAGTCGCCCAGGAGAATGGGGCTGGGGGAGGAGAAACGGGTACAATGAGCAGTTCTTC; cdr3_aa: CASSRPGEWGWGRRNGYNEQFF
v_call: TRBV9; clone_size: -; d_call: TRBD2; j_call: TRBJ2-2; cdr3_nt: TGTGCCAGCAGCGTAGCTAGCGGGAGTTTCGACACCGGGGAGCTGTTTTTT; cdr3_aa: CASSVASGSFDTGELFF
v_call: TRBV7-2; clone_size: -; d_call: -; j_call: TRBJ1-3; cdr3_nt: TGTGCCAGCAGCTTAAAAGCAGGAAACACCATATATTTT; cdr3_aa: CASSLKAGNTIYF
v_call: TRBV13; clone_size: -; d_call: TRBD1; j_call: TRBJ1-1; cdr3_nt: TGTGCCAGCAGCTTAGGGGACAGGGGGGTTAGGATGGCTTTCTTT; cdr3_aa: CASSLGDRGVRMAFF
v_call: TRBV7-8; clone_size: -; d_call: TRBD2; j_call: TRBJ2-1; cdr3_nt: TGTGCCAGCACCCCCTGGGGAGCGGGAGGAAACAATGAGCAGTTCTTC; cdr3_aa: CASTPWGAGGNNEQFF
v_call: TRBV18; clone_size: -; d_call: -; j_call: TRBJ2-2; cdr3_nt: TGTGCCAGCTCACCATTCACGCAGAGGCTGGACACCGGGGAGCTGTTTTTT; cdr3_aa: CASSPFTQRLDTGELFF
v_call: TRBV2; clone_size: once; d_call: -; j_call: TRBJ2-3; cdr3_nt: TGTGCCAGCAGTGAAGCGCGGGCACTTTTT; cdr3_aa: CASSEARALF
v_call: TRBV11-2; clone_size: -; d_call: -; j_call: TRBJ1-3; cdr3_nt: TGTGCCAGCAGCCCCCGGGTCGGCCTGTCAGTCATATATTTT; cdr3_aa: CASSPRVGLSVIYF
v_call: TRBV7-2; clone_size: -; d_call: -; j_call: TRBJ1-1; cdr3_nt: TGTGCCAGCAGCTCACAGGGAAACACTGAAGCTTTCTTT; cdr3_aa: CASSSQGNTEAFF
v_call: TRBV15; clone_size: -; d_call: -; j_call: TRBJ1-1; cdr3_nt: TGTGCCACCAGCAGAGTTGGGGAGGAGGGAGGGAAACCTTTCTTT; cdr3_aa: CATSRVGEEGGKPFF
v_call: TRBV6-5; clone_size: -; d_call: TRBD1; j_call: TRBJ1-2; cdr3_nt: TGTGCCAGCAGTAAACAGGGGCGTGCGGTCTATGGCTACACCTTC; cdr3_aa: CASSKQGRAVYGYTF
v_call: TRBV7-9; clone_size: once; d_call: TRBD2; j_call: TRBJ2-5; cdr3_nt: TGTGCCAGCAGCTTAACGGGACTAGCGGGGGGATGGCAAGAGACCCAGTACTTC; cdr3_aa: CASSLTGLAGGWQETQYF
v_call: TRBV2; clone_size: -; d_call: -; j_call: TRBJ2-5; cdr3_nt: TGTGCCAGCAGTGAGGCCGGGACTTCTCCGTACTTC; cdr3_aa: CASSEAGTSPYF
v_call: TRBV7-9; clone_size: -; d_call: -; j_call: TRBJ1-2; cdr3_nt: TGTGCCAGCAGCTTAGAGACAGGTTATGGCTACACCTTC; cdr3_aa: CASSLETGYGYTF
v_call: TRBV6-6; clone_size: -; d_call: TRBD1; j_call: TRBJ1-2; cdr3_nt: TGTGCCAGCACCCCGGGACAGGGAGGTGGCTACACCTTC; cdr3_aa: CASTPGQGGGYTF
v_call: TRBV12-5; clone_size: -; d_call: -; j_call: TRBJ2-7; cdr3_nt: TGTGCTAGTGGTTTGGCCCCCGGAGGGGCGGGGCGAGACTACGAGCAGTACTTC; cdr3_aa: CASGLAPGGAGRDYEQYF
v_call: TRBV5-6; clone_size: -; d_call: -; j_call: TRBJ1-1; cdr3_nt: TGTGCCAGCAGCTTGCGAGGACAGAAGATGAACACTGAAGCTTTCTTT; cdr3_aa: CASSLRGQKMNTEAFF